Below are 9 T cell receptor beta chains sequenced from a single sample in a study of blood T cell repertoires in COVID-19 (dated by TCRdb to 2020 to 2022). The method behind the library was the immunoSEQ multiplex PCR assay. This immuneACCESS table, as held by TCRdb, lists in-frame sequences with V and J called but not all clones. Of the missing ones, under half trace to an unresolved V gene in checked studies; the others have no known cause. The sample table records over 75,000 clones; around four fifths of these occur just once. The ten largest account for around 15% of the sample. Sequencing was carried out using peripheral blood. Receptors originate from a human donor in a cohort sampled during active COVID-19.

The chain has TRBV5-1 and TRBJ2-5; TRBD2 is a possible D gene (6 bases). The CDR3 is 14 amino acids. V lost 0 bases and J lost 4, with 10 bases in between. Germline CDR1 is SGHRS and CDR2 is YFSETQ. In DNA form, the CDR3 reads TGCGCCAGCAGCTTGGTTAGCGGTCCAGAGACCCAGTACTTC. This sequence encodes CASSLVSGPETQYF.

The chain has TRBV18 and TRBJ1-3, with TRBD1 identical over 8 bases. Germline loops: CDR1 KGHSH, CDR2 LQKENI. The V gene end was trimmed by 6 bases and the J gene end by 4 bases; junction bases not matched to a gene: 8. This CDR3 is 15 amino acids long. The CDR3: CASSGQGAHGNTIYF. CDR3 bases: TGTGCCAGCTCCGGGCAGGGGGCGCACGGAAACACCATATATTTT.

The chain combines TRBV4-2 with TRBJ1-2; D is ambiguous. Germline assignment: CDR1 LGHNA and CDR2 YNFKEQ. This CDR3 is 16 amino acids long. The ends were cut back, 3 bases at V and 8 bases at J, with 22 bases in the middle. The CDR3 DNA reads TGTGCCAGCAGCCACCGAGGAGATCGGTCGGTGGAGGGCTACACCTTC. Residues: CASSHRGDRSVEGYTF.

The J gene is TRBJ1-2, the V gene TRBV30; no firm D call. Trimming removed 2 bases at V and 1 base at J, with 11 bases between. Germline CDR1 and CDR2: GTSNPN and SVGIG (reference sequence). The CDR3 sequence is 14 residues long. The chain's CDR3 is CAWSKMSDNYGYTF. The CDR3 DNA is TGTGCCTGGAGTAAGATGAGTGATAACTATGGCTACACCTTC.

V and J are TRBV2 and TRBJ2-1, with 7 bases that match TRBD2. CDR1 is SNHLY and CDR2 is FYNNEI in the germline V gene. V lost 0 bases, J lost 0 bases, and 8 bases stayed unmatched. This CDR3 region has 18 residues. The CDR3 protein is CASSEARASGSSYNEQFF. In DNA form, the CDR3 reads TGTGCCAGCAGTGAAGCTAGGGCTAGCGGTTCCTCCTACAATGAGCAGTTCTTC. The full variable domain, completed using reference TRBV2 and TRBJ2-1, is EPEVTQTPSHQVTQMGQEVILRCVPISNHLYFYWYRQILGQKVEFLVSFYNNEISEKSEIFDDQFSVERPDGSNFTLKIRSTKLEDSAMYFCASSEARASGSSYNEQFFGPGTRLTVL.

The rearrangement links TRBV27 to TRBJ1-4; 8 bases fit TRBD1. With 6 bases clipped from V and 5 bases from J, the junction kept 8 bases outside the gene matches. The CDR3 is 15 amino acids. The V gene's germline CDR1 is MNHEY and CDR2 SMNVEV (reference sequence). The CDR3 spells CASRQSGGPNEKLFF. The CDR3 nucleotides read TGTGCCAGCAGACAATCAGGGGGCCCCAATGAAAAACTGTTTTTT.

V is TRBV6-2 or TRBV6-3 and J is TRBJ1-1; D may be TRBD1 (6 bases). CDR1 and CDR2 from the germline V gene are MNHEY and SVGEGT. This CDR3 region has 13 residues. Trimming left V 2 bases short and J 8 bases short, with 12 bases between. CDR3: CASSYEGHREAFF. Written as DNA, the CDR3 is TGTGCCAGCAGTTACGAGGGACATCGGGAAGCTTTCTTT.

The table lists this clone with a few counts. This chain joins TRBV19 and TRBJ1-6; D call uncertain. V gave up 0 bases and J gave up 9 bases, with 6 bases separating them. CDR3 length equals 13 residues. Looked up from germline, CDR1 is LNHDA and CDR2 is SQIVND (reference sequence). The CDR3 region is CASSIDVSSPLHF. CDR3 bases: TGTGCCAGTAGTATAGATGTCTCTTCACCCCTCCACTTT.

The chain has TRBV5-1 and TRBJ2-7; 8 nucleotides match TRBD1. The CDR3 loop spans 14 amino acids. Germline V gene lookup returns CDR1 SGHRS and CDR2 YFSETQ. V lost 5 bases, J lost 3 bases, and 7 bases stayed unmatched. CDR3 in amino acids: CASSPGTGGYEQYF. The DNA of the CDR3 is TGCGCCAGCAGTCCAGGGACAGGTGGCTACGAGCAGTACTTC. Filled out from reference TRBV5-1 and TRBJ2-7, the complete variable domain reads KAGVTQTPRYLIKTRGQQVTLSCSPISGHRSVSWYQQTPGQGLQFLFEYFSETQRNKGNFPGRFSGRQFSNSRSEMNVSTLELGDSALYLCASSPGTGGYEQYFGPGTRLTVT.